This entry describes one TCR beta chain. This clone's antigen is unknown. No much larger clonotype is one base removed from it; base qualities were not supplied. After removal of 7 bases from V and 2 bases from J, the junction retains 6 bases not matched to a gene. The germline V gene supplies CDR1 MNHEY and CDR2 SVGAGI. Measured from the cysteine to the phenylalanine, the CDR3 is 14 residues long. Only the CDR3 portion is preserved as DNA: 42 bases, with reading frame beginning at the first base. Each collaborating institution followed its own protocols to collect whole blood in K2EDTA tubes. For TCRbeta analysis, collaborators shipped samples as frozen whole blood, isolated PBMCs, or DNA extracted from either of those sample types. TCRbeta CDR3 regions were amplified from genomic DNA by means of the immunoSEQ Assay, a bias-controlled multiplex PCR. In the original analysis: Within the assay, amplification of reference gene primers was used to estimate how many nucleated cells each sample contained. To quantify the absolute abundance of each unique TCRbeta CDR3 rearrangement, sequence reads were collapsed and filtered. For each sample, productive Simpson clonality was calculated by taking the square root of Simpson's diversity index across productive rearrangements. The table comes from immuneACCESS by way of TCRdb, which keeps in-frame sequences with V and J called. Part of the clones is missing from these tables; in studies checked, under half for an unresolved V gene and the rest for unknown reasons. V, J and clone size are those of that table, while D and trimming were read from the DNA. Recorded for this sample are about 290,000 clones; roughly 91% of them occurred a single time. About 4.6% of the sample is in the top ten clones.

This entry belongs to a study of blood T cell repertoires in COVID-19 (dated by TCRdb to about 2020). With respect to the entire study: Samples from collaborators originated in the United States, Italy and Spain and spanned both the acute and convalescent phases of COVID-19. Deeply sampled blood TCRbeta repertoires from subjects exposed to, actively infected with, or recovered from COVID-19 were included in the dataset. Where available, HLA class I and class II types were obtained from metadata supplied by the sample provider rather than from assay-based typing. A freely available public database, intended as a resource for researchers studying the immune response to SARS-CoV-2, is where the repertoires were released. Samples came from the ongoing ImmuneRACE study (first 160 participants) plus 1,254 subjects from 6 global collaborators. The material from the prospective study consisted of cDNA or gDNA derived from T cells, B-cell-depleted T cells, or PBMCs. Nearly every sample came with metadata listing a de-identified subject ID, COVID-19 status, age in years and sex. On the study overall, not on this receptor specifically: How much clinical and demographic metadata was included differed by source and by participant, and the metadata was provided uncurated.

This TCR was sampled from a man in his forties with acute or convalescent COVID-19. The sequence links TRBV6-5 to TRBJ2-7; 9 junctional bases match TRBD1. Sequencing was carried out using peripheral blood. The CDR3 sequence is CASNKGQGTYEQYF. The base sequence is TGTGCCAGCAATAAGGGACAGGGAACCTACGAGCAGTACTTC.